Listed here are 23 T cell receptor beta chains from one sample, sequenced in a study of CD8+CD57+ T cells in acquired aplastic anemia. Genomic DNA provided the template from which TCR beta VDJ and CDR3 profiles were obtained. MiXCR, applied by TCRdb to the reads, yields one record per CDR3 protein. Among 55,000 to 80,000 distinct CDR3 sequences listed, under 65% were seen once. The sequenced material came from sorted CD4+, CD8+, or CD8+CD57+ T cells (not recorded which) from PBMCs. These receptors came from a human donor in good health, serving as a control.

The chain links TRBV7-9 to TRBJ1-1; maybe TRBD1 (6 bases). Germline V lookup: CDR1 SEHNR, CDR2 FQNEAQ (reference sequence). The CDR3 is 14 residues long. V was cut by 1 base and J by 4 bases, with 10 bases left in between. CDR3 residues: CASSLEAGVTEAFF. The CDR3 DNA reads TGTGCCAGCAGCTTAGAGGCAGGGGTCACTGAAGCTTTCTTT. The full variable domain, rest sourced from reference TRBV7-9 and TRBJ1-1, is DTGVSQNPRHKITKRGQNVTFRCDPISEHNRLYWYRQTLGQGPEFLTYFQNEAQLEKSRLLSDRFSAERPKGSFSTLEIQRTEQGDSAMYLCASSLEAGVTEAFFGQGTRLTVV.

The sample holds many counts of this clonotype. The chain joins TRBV3-1 to TRBJ1-3, with TRBD1 as a possible D gene (5 bases). CDR1 and CDR2 from the germline V gene are LGHDT and YNNKEL (reference sequence). The ends were cut back, 3 bases at V and 4 bases at J, with 16 bases in the middle. The CDR3 is made up of 16 amino acids. DNA for the CDR3: TGTGCCAGCAGCCAGAGTAGGCAGGGCTTCGGAAACACCATATATTTT. This codes for CASSQSRQGFGNTIYF.

Only a few counts were recorded for this clonotype. The chain recombines TRBV2 with TRBJ1-1, with TRBD1 matching 8 bases. The germline CDR1 and CDR2 sequences are SNHLY and FYNNEI. Unmatched junction bases numbered 2, after V lost 4 bases and J lost 1 base. The CDR3 spans 14 residues. CDR3 amino acids: CASSGGTGNTEAFF. CDR3 sequence (DNA): TGTGCCAGCAGTGGTGGGACAGGGAACACTGAAGCTTTCTTT.

The V gene is TRBV2, the J gene TRBJ2-7; TRBD2 agrees at 8 bases. V shed 1 base and J 4 bases; nucleotides not matched to a gene: 6. Germline V gene sequence: CDR1 SNHLY, CDR2 FYNNEI. The CDR3 has 15 amino acids. Here the CDR3 reads CASSEERTSRYEQYF. In DNA form, the CDR3 reads TGTGCCAGCAGTGAAGAACGGACTAGCAGGTACGAGCAGTACTTC.

The chain uses TRBV24-1 and TRBJ2-5, with D hard to call. Trimming left V 3 bases short and J 4 bases short, with 5 bases between. The CDR3 loop spans 12 amino acids. CDR1 is KGHDR, CDR2 SFDVKD, per germline. The CDR3 here is CATSDLVETQYF. As DNA, the CDR3 is TGTGCCACCAGTGATCTAGTAGAGACCCAGTACTTC.

This clonotype was counted at least ten times. This rearrangement joins TRBV27 to TRBJ1-6; perhaps TRBD1 as D (5 bases). V shed 0 bases and J shed 7 bases, with 19 bases lying between them. The germline V gene encodes CDR1 MNHEY and CDR2 SMNVEV (reference sequence). The CDR3 runs to 18 residues. CDR3 region: CASSLSGKGPWVNSPLHF. The DNA for the CDR3 is TGTGCCAGCAGTTTATCGGGAAAGGGACCGTGGGTAAATTCACCCCTCCACTTT.

This rearrangement joins TRBV11-1 to TRBJ1-2; the D gene is possibly TRBD1 (5 bases). Trimming shortened V by 6 bases and J by 2 bases, and 13 bases separated the two germline ends. Germline CDR1 and CDR2: SGHAT and FQDESV (reference sequence). The CDR3 consists of 14 residues. The CDR3 bases are TGTGCCAGCAGTCCGGGACTGCGAAACTATGGCTACACCTTC. Translated, it gives CASSPGLRNYGYTF.

In this sample, this clonotype turned up many times. The V call is TRBV7-8, the J call TRBJ2-7, with D unresolved. V was cut by 0 bases and J by 0 bases, with 9 bases left in between. The CDR3 is 15 amino acids. Germline V gives CDR1 SGHVS, CDR2 FQNEAQ. The CDR3 DNA is TGTGCCAGCAGCTTAGCAAGTGGAAACTCCTACGAGCAGTACTTC. It is translated as CASSLASGNSYEQYF.

This clonotype was seen ten or more times. The chain couples TRBV15 to TRBJ1-1; 9 positions match TRBD1. This CDR3 is 15 amino acids long. Germline V gene lookup returns CDR1 LNHNV and CDR2 YYDKDF (reference sequence). The ends lost 3 bases at V and 7 bases at J; junction bases unmatched: 9. CDR3 in amino acids: CATSSPDRGSVEAFF. CDR3 sequence (DNA): TGTGCCACCAGCAGCCCGGACAGGGGATCTGTTGAAGCTTTCTTT.

This rearrangement joins TRBV5-1 to TRBJ1-1; 7 nucleotides agree with TRBD1. Germline V CDR1 and CDR2: SGHRS, YFSETQ. CDR3 length: 15 amino acids. With 0 bases clipped from V and 1 base from J, the junction kept 3 bases outside the gene matches. CDR3 bases: TGCGCCAGCAGCTTGGGACAGGGTCCGAACACTGAAGCTTTCTTT. Amino acids: CASSLGQGPNTEAFF.

V is TRBV4-1 and J is TRBJ1-2; no clear D. V dropped 0 bases and J dropped 7 bases, with 12 bases sitting between them. CDR1 and CDR2 (germline): MGHRA, YSYEKL. The CDR3 is 14 amino acids. CDR3 in DNA: TGCGCCAGCAGCCAAGAAAGTCAGAGATCTGGCTACACCTTC. It specifies CASSQESQRSGYTF.

This clonotype was picked up many times. The V call is TRBV6-2 or TRBV6-3, the J call TRBJ1-2, with D perhaps TRBD1 (5 bases). There are 14 residues in the CDR3. Germline-derived CDR1 and CDR2 are MNHEY and SVGEGT. The V end lost 5 bases, the J end lost 4 bases, and 14 bases lay between the germline ends. CDR3 loop: CASSPGTSGYGYTF. CDR3 nucleotides: TGTGCCAGCAGTCCCGGGACCTCGGGCTATGGCTACACCTTC.

The chain combines TRBV11-2 with TRBJ2-7, with D unclear. Germline CDR1 reads SGHAT; CDR2 reads FQNNGV. Trimming removed 5 bases at V and 0 bases at J, with 11 bases between. The length of the CDR3 is 14 residues. DNA for the CDR3: TGTGCCAGCAGCCCGCATATAAGCTCCTACGAGCAGTACTTC. Amino acid sequence: CASSPHISSYEQYF.

J is TRBJ1-2 and V is TRBV19; D remains ambiguous. This CDR3 is 12 amino acids long. Trimming took 6 bases from V and 0 from J, leaving 5 bases between them. Germline-derived CDR1 and CDR2 are LNHDA and SQIVND (reference sequence). CDR3: CASRDPNYGYTF. The DNA of the CDR3 is TGTGCCAGTAGGGATCCTAACTATGGCTACACCTTC.

V is TRBV20-1 and J is TRBJ2-7; D uncertain. Trimming left V 0 bases short and J 2 bases short, with 17 bases between. The CDR3 sequence is 16 residues long. CDR1 is DFQATT and CDR2 is SNEGSKA in the germline V gene (reference sequence). The CDR3 DNA sequence: TGCAGTGCTAGAGATGACGGACCCCGGAATCCCTACGAGCAGTACTTC. Encoded protein: CSARDDGPRNPYEQYF.

This clonotype was seen once. V and J are TRBV2 and TRBJ1-6; the D gene is possibly TRBD1 (6 bases). The germline V gene has CDR1 SNHLY and CDR2 FYNNEI. The CDR3 spans 12 residues. V lost 5 bases and J 8 bases, leaving 7 bases between the germline ends. CDR3 sequence: CASSHRDSPLHF. CDR3 bases: TGTGCCAGCAGTCACAGGGATTCACCCCTCCACTTT.

DNA of the CDR3: TGTGCCAGCAGTGATGGGGGGGGGTACACTGAAGCTTTCTTT. It is translated as CASSDGGGYTEAFF. V and J are TRBV2 and TRBJ1-1; maybe TRBD1 (5 bases). This CDR3 is 14 amino acids long. Germline values: CDR1 SNHLY, CDR2 FYNNEI. Trimming shortened V by 3 bases and J by 3 bases, and 11 bases separated the two germline ends.

V and J are TRBV2 and TRBJ1-6; D call uncertain. CDR3 length: 14 residues. Trimming removed 9 bases from V and 7 bases from J, with 16 bases in between. CDR1 SNHLY and CDR2 FYNNEI come from the germline V gene. Here the CDR3 reads CASRFADGNSPLHF. In DNA form, the CDR3 reads TGTGCCAGTAGATTTGCGGACGGGAATTCACCCCTCCACTTT.

This clonotype has at least ten counts. The chain recombines TRBV20-1 with TRBJ2-5; TRBD1 might be the D (7 bases). Germline CDR1 reads DFQATT; CDR2 reads SNEGSKA (reference sequence). Trimming took 4 bases from V and 6 from J, leaving 21 bases between them. This CDR3 contains 15 residues. The CDR3 region is CSANSGQAGIKTQYF. The CDR3 DNA is TGCAGTGCTAACTCCGGACAGGCGGGAATAAAGACCCAGTACTTC.

Concerning this clonotype: One base away lies a much larger clone, so this may be a sequencing read error. The rearrangement uses TRBV20-1 and TRBJ2-3; TRBD1 or TRBD2 may be the D gene (5 bases each). V shed 2 bases and J shed 2 bases, with 17 bases lying between them. The CDR3 runs to 16 residues. Germline CDR1 and CDR2: DFQATT and SNEGSKA (reference sequence). The CDR3 DNA sequence: TGCAGTGCTAGACATTCGGACGGGACCTTCACAGATACGCAGTATTTT. Residues: CSARHSDGTFTDTQYF.

The J gene is TRBJ1-2, the V gene TRBV20-1; D unclear. This CDR3 has 11 amino acids. The germline gives CDR1 DFQATT, CDR2 SNEGSKA (reference sequence). Trimming stripped 4 bases from V and 7 bases from J, with 10 bases between. In nucleotides, the CDR3 is TGCAGTGCTACGTTTCCGGGTGGCTACACCTTC. The encoded protein is CSATFPGGYTF.

The chain carries TRBV10-3 and TRBJ2-3, with a weak D call TRBD2 (6 bases). The CDR3 is made up of 15 amino acids. V lost 3 bases, J lost 8 bases, and 18 bases lay in between. CDR1 ENHRY and CDR2 SYGVKD come from the germline V gene. CDR3 nucleotide sequence: TGTGCCATCAGTGACGGACTGGACGGGGGTACTACGCAGTATTTT. As protein: CAISDGLDGGTTQYF.

By frequency in the sample, this clonotype is medium-sized. The chain joins TRBV7-9 to TRBJ2-5; either TRBD1 or TRBD2 may fit D (6 bases each). The germline V gene encodes CDR1 SEHNR and CDR2 FQNEAQ (reference sequence). This CDR3 has 15 amino acids. V was clipped by 5 bases and J by 3 bases, with 16 bases between them. CDR3 nucleotide sequence: TGTGCCAGCAGCCTAGGCTACAGGGAGGAAGAGACCCAGTACTTC. Translated: CASSLGYREEETQYF.